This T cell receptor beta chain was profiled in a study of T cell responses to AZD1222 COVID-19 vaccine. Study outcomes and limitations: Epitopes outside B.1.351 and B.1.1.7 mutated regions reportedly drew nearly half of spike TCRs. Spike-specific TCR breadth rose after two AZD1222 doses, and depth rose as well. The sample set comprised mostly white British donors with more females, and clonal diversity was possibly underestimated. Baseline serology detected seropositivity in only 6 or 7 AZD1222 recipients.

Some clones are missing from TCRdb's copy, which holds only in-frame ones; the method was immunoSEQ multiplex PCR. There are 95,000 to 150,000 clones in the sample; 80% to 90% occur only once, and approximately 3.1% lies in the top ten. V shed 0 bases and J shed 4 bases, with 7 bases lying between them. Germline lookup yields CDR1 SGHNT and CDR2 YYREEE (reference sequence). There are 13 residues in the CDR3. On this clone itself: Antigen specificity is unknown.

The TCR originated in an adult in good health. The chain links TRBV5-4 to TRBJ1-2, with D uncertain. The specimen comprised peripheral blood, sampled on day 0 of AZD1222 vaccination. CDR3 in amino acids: CASSLVLSYGYTF. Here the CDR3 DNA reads TGTGCCAGCAGCTTGGTTCTCAGCTATGGCTACACCTTC.